This T cell receptor beta chain was identified during a study of blood T cell repertoires in COVID-19. Overall study context: Italy, Spain and the United States were the sources of the convalescent and acute COVID-19 samples. Nucleic acid was either cDNA or gDNA, and it came from T cells, B-cell-depleted T cells, or PBMCs.

Sequencing was performed with immunoSEQ multiplex PCR; in TCRdb, only in-frame clones are kept and a portion is missing. The sample shows some 270,000 clones, more than 70% of them seen only once. Sequences were obtained from peripheral blood. The receptor's source is a woman older than 75 with COVID-19, enrolled during active disease.

The CDR3, as DNA: TGTGCCAGCAGCTTGGGGGGTCGGGAGCAGCATTTT. Protein sequence: CASSLGGREQHF. V usage is TRBV7-2 and J usage is TRBJ1-5; D is perhaps TRBD1 (5 bases). V was cut by 3 bases and J by 13 bases, with 13 bases left in between. In germline, CDR1 is SGHTA, CDR2 FQGNSA. This CDR3 spans 12 amino acids.